The 23 T cell receptor beta chains presented below share a single source sample, sequenced in a study of beta chain features in type 1 diabetes. Since all of the isolated RNA was reverse transcribed, expressed TCRB transcripts were what got sequenced. The data were produced by immunoSEQ multiplex PCR, yet TCRdb's version contains in-frame clones alone and is incomplete. The sample consists of under 450,000 clones, about 15% of them appearing once. Sequenced material: naive CD4+ T cells from blood. The origin of the receptors is a man under 40 in good health.

This clone was observed a handful of times. This chain connects TRBV30 to TRBJ2-1, with 7 nucleotides matching TRBD1. This CDR3 region has 17 residues. V lost 0 bases to trimming and J lost 6 bases; unmatched junction nucleotides: 14. CDR1 and CDR2 from the germline V gene are GTSNPN and SVGIG (reference sequence). The CDR3 DNA is TGTGCCTGGAGTGTTAATCTGATAGGGGGCGCAATCAATGAGCAGTTCTTC. It is translated as CAWSVNLIGGAINEQFF.

This chain joins TRBV20-1 and TRBJ2-7; no firm D call. In germline, CDR1 is DFQATT, CDR2 SNEGSKA (reference sequence). Trimming left V 0 bases short and J 4 bases short, with 4 bases between. This CDR3 has 11 residues. The CDR3 DNA reads as TGCAGTGCTAGAGATCCGTACGAGCAGTACTTC. It is translated as CSARDPYEQYF.

The chain links TRBV4-1 to TRBJ2-7; D perhaps matches TRBD2 (5 bases). The CDR3 loop spans 15 amino acids. Trimming shortened V by 6 bases and J by 3 bases, and 18 bases separated the two germline ends. Looked up from germline, CDR1 is MGHRA and CDR2 is YSYEKL. CDR3 in DNA: TGCGCCAGCAGACTCACCAGAGGACTGAACTACGAGCAGTACTTC. This sequence encodes CASRLTRGLNYEQYF.

The chain has TRBV6-6 and TRBJ1-5, with no clear D. This CDR3 has 13 amino acids. CDR1 MNHNY and CDR2 SVGAGI come from the germline V gene (reference sequence). Trimming cost V 2 bases and J 4 bases, with 6 bases left between them. The CDR3 spells CASSYGLNQPQHF. Written as DNA, the CDR3 is TGTGCCAGCAGTTACGGGCTGAATCAGCCCCAGCATTTT.

This clone was found a few times. V usage is TRBV10-3 and J usage is TRBJ2-7; D might be TRBD1 (6 bases). Germline V gene lookup returns CDR1 ENHRY and CDR2 SYGVKD. Trimming stripped 4 bases from V and 2 bases from J, with 12 bases between. The CDR3 loop spans 14 amino acids. CDR3 nucleotide sequence: TGTGCCATCAGTGGTGGACAGACGACCTACGAGCAGTACTTC. As protein: CAISGGQTTYEQYF.

This clone was counted a few times. The CDR3 sequence is CASKAQYF. CDR3 DNA sequence: TGTGCCAGTAAGGCGCAGTATTTT. The rearrangement joins TRBV19 to TRBJ2-3, with D unresolved. Looked up from germline, CDR1 is LNHDA and CDR2 is SQIVND (reference sequence). Trimming removed 7 bases from V and 10 bases from J, with 3 bases in between. CDR3 size: 8 residues.

The sample holds a few counts of this clone. This chain connects TRBV5-4 to TRBJ2-7; maybe TRBD1 (6 bases). Trimming took 4 bases from V and 2 from J, leaving 10 bases between them. This CDR3 comprises 13 residues. Germline V lookup: CDR1 SGHNT, CDR2 YYREEE (reference sequence). As DNA, the CDR3 is TGTGCCAGCAGCCGGGACACTGCCTACGAGCAGTACGTC. Translation gives CASSRDTAYEQYV.

J is TRBJ1-1 and V is TRBV5-6; D unresolved. The CDR3 sequence is 13 residues long. Germline V gene lookup returns CDR1 SGHDT and CDR2 YYEEEE. Between the trimmed V and J ends, which lost 1 base and 2 bases, there was a span of 6 bases. CDR3 in amino acids: CASSLSPNTEAFF. The CDR3 DNA follows: TGTGCCAGCAGCTTGTCCCCAAACACTGAAGCTTTCTTT.

The chain uses TRBV30 and TRBJ1-4, with 11 bases that match TRBD1. The V segment lost 1 base and the J segment 7 bases; nucleotides outside the gene matches: 2. CDR1 and CDR2 (germline): GTSNPN, SVGIG (reference sequence). The CDR3 length is 14 residues. CDR3 sequence: CAWSGTGGGEKLFF. CDR3 sequence (DNA): TGTGCCTGGAGTGGGACAGGGGGCGGTGAAAAACTGTTTTTT.

The sample holds a few counts of this clone. The same CDR3 is also encoded by other DNA sequences in this sample. The J gene is TRBJ1-1, the V gene TRBV5-1; 7 bases are a match to TRBD1. The V segment lost 0 bases and the J segment 1 base; nucleotides outside the gene matches: 0. The germline V gene has CDR1 SGHRS and CDR2 YFSETQ. The CDR3 consists of 14 residues. The CDR3 loop reads CASSLDRGNTEAFF. The CDR3 DNA follows: TGCGCCAGCAGCTTGGACAGGGGGAACACTGAAGCTTTCTTT.

This clone was seen a handful of times. The rearrangement uses TRBV7-2 and TRBJ1-1; the D is unclear. This CDR3 is built from 12 residues. The germline V gene encodes CDR1 SGHTA and CDR2 FQGNSA. V was trimmed by 2 bases and J by 5 bases, leaving 6 bases between them. The CDR3: CASSLRQTEAFF. The DNA of the CDR3 is TGTGCCAGCAGCTTAAGACAAACTGAAGCTTTCTTT.

This chain joins TRBV20-1 and TRBJ2-1; no reliable D call. V lost 3 bases and J 8 bases, leaving 8 bases between the germline ends. This CDR3 region has 11 residues. The germline gives CDR1 DFQATT, CDR2 SNEGSKA (reference sequence). The CDR3 region has the DNA TGCAGTGCTAGTCGTTCCGATGAGCAGTTCTTC. As protein: CSASRSDEQFF.

The genes are TRBV11-3 and TRBJ2-1; D is perhaps TRBD1 (6 bases). Per the germline V gene, CDR1 is SGHNT and CDR2 is YENEEA. The V end lost 8 bases, the J end lost 6 bases, and 11 bases lay between the germline ends. This CDR3 spans 12 amino acids. Here the CDR3 reads CASGEQGNEQFF. The CDR3 nucleotides read TGTGCCAGCGGAGAACAGGGCAATGAGCAGTTCTTC.

This clone was seen a few times. The gene calls are TRBV7-9 and TRBJ2-1, with D possibly TRBD1 on 5 matching bases. The germline gives CDR1 SEHNR, CDR2 FQNEAQ (reference sequence). There are 13 residues in the CDR3. V was pared by 2 bases and J by 6 bases, with 8 bases between. The CDR3 DNA reads TGTGCCAGCAGCTTAAGGGGTTCCAATGAGCAGTTCTTC. It specifies CASSLRGSNEQFF.

In its sample, this clone was seen a few times. The chain employs TRBV15 and TRBJ2-5, with 10 bases lining up with TRBD2. V lost 3 bases and J lost 3; bases outside the gene matches: 4. CDR1 LNHNV and CDR2 YYDKDF come from the germline V gene (reference sequence). The CDR3 consists of 15 residues. The CDR3, as DNA: TGTGCCACCAGCAGCATTAGCGGGGGGAAAGAGACCCAGTACTTC. It yields the protein CATSSISGGKETQYF.

CDR3 sequence: CASSLGATSKETQYF. The CDR3 bases are TGTGCCAGCAGCTTAGGGGCGACTTCTAAAGAGACCCAGTACTTC. The V and J genes are TRBV7-2 and TRBJ2-5; D gene ambiguous. Trimming took off 1 base at V and 3 bases at J, with 12 bases between the two ends. The CDR3 runs to 15 residues. CDR1 and CDR2 (germline): SGHTA, FQGNSA.

The sample holds a few counts of this clone. V gene TRBV5-4 combines with J gene TRBJ2-7, with 11 bases lining up with TRBD1. The germline V gene has CDR1 SGHNT and CDR2 YYREEE (reference sequence). This CDR3 is built from 15 residues. J was trimmed by 4 bases and V by 4 bases; bases with no gene match: 7. CDR3 bases: TGTGCCAGCAGCCGGGACAGGGGGATGCGGTACGAGCAGTACGTC. Amino acid sequence: CASSRDRGMRYEQYV.

The chain carries TRBV29-1 and TRBJ2-5; D unclear. The CDR3 covers 11 residues. V was cut by 4 bases and J by 5 bases, with 8 bases left in between. In germline, CDR1 is SQVTM, CDR2 ANQGSEA. The CDR3 DNA reads as TGCAGCGTTGTGGGGTTCGAGACCCAGTACTTC. It yields the protein CSVVGFETQYF.

The CDR3 is CASSQGLVGEQYV. The CDR3 DNA sequence: TGTGCCAGCAGCCAAGGACTAGTTGGAGAGCAGTACGTC. The rearrangement links TRBV7-8 to TRBJ2-7; 7 bases are shared with TRBD2. CDR1 and CDR2 from the germline V gene are SGHVS and FQNEAQ. The CDR3 spans 13 residues. V lost 5 bases, J lost 7 bases, and 8 bases stayed unmatched.

This clone was detected a few times. J is TRBJ2-1 and V is TRBV6-5, with 13 bases that match TRBD2. The CDR3 consists of 15 residues. Trimming at V came to 5 bases and at J to 7 bases, leaving 5 bases not matched to a gene. Germline V gene lookup returns CDR1 MNHEY and CDR2 SVGAGI. The CDR3 DNA reads as TGTGCCAGCAGTAAACCGGGACTAGCGGGGAATGAGCAGTTCTTC. Protein sequence: CASSKPGLAGNEQFF.

This clone was found a few times. V gene TRBV7-2 combines with J gene TRBJ2-3; 7 bases agree with TRBD2. This CDR3 comprises 15 residues. The V gene's germline CDR1 is SGHTA and CDR2 FQGNSA. J lost 8 bases, V lost 5 bases, and 13 bases had no gene match. CDR3 DNA: TGTGCCAGCAGCCAGGCTAGAGGGAGGGTTGGTACGCAGTATTTT. Protein product: CASSQARGRVGTQYF. Together with reference TRBV7-2 and TRBJ2-3, the CDR3 gives the full variable domain: GAGVSQSPSNKVTEKGKDVELRCDPISGHTALYWYRQSLGQGLEFLIYFQGNSAPDKSGLPSDRFSAERTGGSVSTLTIQRTQQEDSAVYLCASSQARGRVGTQYFGPGTRLTVL.

This chain joins TRBV7-2 and TRBJ2-7; 11 nucleotides align to TRBD2. Germline trimming cut 5 bases from V and 2 bases from J; bases unmatched to any gene: 5. The CDR3 runs to 15 residues. Looked up from germline, CDR1 is SGHTA and CDR2 is FQGNSA. This CDR3 is CASSQPGLAAYEQYF. CDR3 DNA: TGTGCCAGCAGCCAGCCGGGACTAGCGGCCTACGAGCAGTACTTC.

This rearrangement joins TRBV5-1 to TRBJ2-5; no reliable D call. This CDR3 region has 14 residues. The V end lost 1 base, the J end lost 4 bases, and 11 bases lay between the germline ends. Germline V CDR1 and CDR2: SGHRS, YFSETQ. DNA of the CDR3: TGCGCCAGCAGCTTGTCGTCAATCGGAGAGACCCAGTACTTC. Its protein product is CASSLSSIGETQYF.